These 13 T cell receptor beta chains share one sample of origin, sequenced in a study of control samples from healthy donors and cancer patients (dated by TCRdb to the early 2020s). Library preparation used the immunoSEQ multiplex PCR assay. The immuneACCESS repertoire file appears here via TCRdb, limited to in-frame rearrangements. These files lack a portion of the clones; in checked studies, under half of the deficit traces to unresolved V genes, and the cause of the others is not known. Present in this sample are around 250,000 clones, 82% of which were seen just once. The top ten clones comprise 10% to 15% of the sample. The sequenced material came from PBMCs. The receptors derive from a woman in her fifties or sixties with lung cancer.

As for this clone: This sample includes further DNA sequences coding for the same CDR3. The chain uses TRBV18 and TRBJ1-1; possibly TRBD1 for D (6 bases). The V end was cut by 1 base, the J end by 5 bases, with 11 bases between. Germline lookup yields CDR1 KGHSH and CDR2 LQKENI. The CDR3 loop spans 14 amino acids. In nucleotides, the CDR3 is TGTGCCAGCTCACCACTAACAGGGAGGACTGAAGCTTTCTTT. It codes for CASSPLTGRTEAFF.

V is TRBV14 and J is TRBJ1-1; tentatively, D is TRBD1 (6 bases). CDR1 SGHDN and CDR2 FVKESK come from the germline V gene. With 4 bases removed from V and 0 bases from J, the gap between germline ends came to 24 bases. The CDR3 contains 19 residues. The CDR3 region has the DNA TGTGCCAGCAGCCCCCTTTCGCTCTTCAAAAGGGGGATGAACACTGAAGCTTTCTTT. It yields the protein CASSPLSLFKRGMNTEAFF.

V gene TRBV7-7 combines with J gene TRBJ2-1; possible D gene TRBD2, 5 bases. The germline V and J ends were trimmed by 2 bases and 8 bases, with 13 bases remaining between them. CDR1 is SSHAT and CDR2 is FNYEAQ in the germline V gene (reference sequence). The CDR3 runs 14 residues. CDR3 sequence reads: CASSLSGYEDEQFF. The CDR3 nucleotides are TGTGCCAGCAGCTTATCGGGGTACGAGGATGAGCAGTTCTTC.

This rearrangement joins TRBV11-3 to TRBJ2-5; 11 positions agree with TRBD2. This CDR3 contains 15 residues. Germline CDR1 is SGHNT and CDR2 is YENEEA. The ends lost 1 base at V and 5 bases at J; junction bases unmatched: 3. The CDR3 is CASSLGLAGGETQYF. For the CDR3, the DNA is TGTGCCAGCAGCTTAGGCCTAGCGGGAGGTGAGACCCAGTACTTC.

J is TRBJ2-7 and V is TRBV9, with TRBD2 matching over 10 bases. Germline-derived CDR1 and CDR2 are SGDLS and YYNGEE. With V trimmed by 0 bases and J by 9 bases, 6 bases remained unmatched. CDR3 length: 14 residues. The CDR3 loop reads CASSVGSGRSGQYF. The CDR3 DNA follows: TGTGCCAGCAGCGTAGGTAGCGGGAGGAGCGGGCAGTACTTC.

The V call is TRBV10-3, the J call TRBJ1-2; 10 bases are a match to TRBD1. CDR1 and CDR2 from the germline V gene are ENHRY and SYGVKD. The V gene end was trimmed by 8 bases and the J gene end by 3 bases; junction bases not matched to a gene: 6. The CDR3 runs 14 residues. CDR3 sequence: CAIAVTGGYYGYTF. CDR3 sequence (DNA): TGTGCCATCGCAGTGACAGGGGGCTACTATGGCTACACCTTC.

This clone was observed once. This chain connects TRBV29-1 to TRBJ1-2; maybe TRBD1 (6 bases). The germline V gene has CDR1 SQVTM and CDR2 ANQGSEA. There are 13 residues in the CDR3. Trimming shortened V by 1 base and J by 3 bases, and 9 bases separated the two germline ends. The CDR3 spells CSVEGGQDYGYTF. As DNA, the CDR3 is TGCAGCGTTGAAGGGGGGCAGGACTATGGCTACACCTTC. Filled out from reference TRBV29-1 and TRBJ1-2, the complete variable domain reads SAVISQKPSRDICQRGTSLTIQCQVDSQVTMMFWYRQQPGQSLTLIATANQGSEATYESGFVIDKFPISRPNLTFSTLTVSNMSPEDSSIYLCSVEGGQDYGYTFGSGTRLTVV.

The rearrangement links TRBV2 to TRBJ1-5; D ambiguous. CDR3 length: 15 residues. Germline assignment: CDR1 SNHLY and CDR2 FYNNEI. The V and J ends lost 5 bases and 5 bases respectively, with 16 bases between them. In DNA, the CDR3 is TGTGCCAGCAGTTTAGAGGATCCGTCGGATCAGCCCCAGCATTTT. Amino acid sequence: CASSLEDPSDQPQHF.

There are a few counts of this clone. The chain links TRBV12-3 or TRBV12-4 to TRBJ1-3; D gene uncertain. The germline V and J ends were trimmed by 3 bases and 5 bases, with 5 bases remaining between them. The CDR3 consists of 12 residues. CDR3 region: CASSFGRNTIYF. The DNA for the CDR3 is TGTGCCAGCAGTTTTGGTAGAAACACCATATATTTT.

The rearrangement uses TRBV4-1 and TRBJ1-5, with D possibly TRBD1 on 6 matching bases. CDR3 length: 18 amino acids. Germline values: CDR1 MGHRA, CDR2 YSYEKL. Trimming took off 4 bases at V and 0 bases at J, with 19 bases between the two ends. DNA for the CDR3: TGCGCCAGCAGCCCCCGGGCTGCGGACAGTAATAGCAATCAGCCCCAGCATTTT. This sequence encodes CASSPRAADSNSNQPQHF.

The chain joins TRBV5-1 to TRBJ2-3; 8 bases line up with TRBD2. V trimming: 4 bases; J trimming: 5 bases; junction bases outside the gene matches: 6. The CDR3 loop spans 14 amino acids. The germline gives CDR1 SGHRS, CDR2 YFSETQ. The CDR3 region is CASSDLAGRDTQYF. CDR3 DNA: TGCGCCAGCAGCGACTTAGCGGGACGAGATACGCAGTATTTT.

The V gene is TRBV6-1, the J gene TRBJ2-3; the match to TRBD2 covers 9 bases. The CDR3 loop spans 15 amino acids. Germline V lookup: CDR1 MNHNS, CDR2 SASEGT. The ends lost 3 bases at V and 6 bases at J; junction bases unmatched: 7. CDR3 protein: CASSEGTSNIDTQYF. DNA for the CDR3: TGTGCCAGCAGTGAGGGGACTAGCAATATCGATACGCAGTATTTT.

This chain uses TRBV7-2 with TRBJ2-1; perhaps TRBD1 as D (6 bases). Germline V gives CDR1 SGHTA, CDR2 FQGNSA. Trimming stripped 5 bases from V and 7 bases from J, with 12 bases between. The CDR3 consists of 13 residues. The CDR3 here is CASSRSTGNEQFF. CDR3 in DNA: TGTGCCAGCAGCCGTTCAACAGGGAATGAGCAGTTCTTC. The full variable domain, with the rest looked up from reference TRBV7-2 and TRBJ2-1, is GAGVSQSPSNKVTEKGKDVELRCDPISGHTALYWYRQSLGQGLEFLIYFQGNSAPDKSGLPSDRFSAERTGGSVSTLTIQRTQQEDSAVYLCASSRSTGNEQFFGPGTRLTVL.